This record concerns one T cell receptor beta chain sequence. This specimen comes from a study of blood T cell repertoires in COVID-19. Study-level information: From the United States, Italy and Spain came samples of acute and convalescent COVID-19. PBMCs, B-cell-depleted T cells, or T cells provided the cDNA or gDNA that made up the material.

This CDR3 region has 15 residues. The trim removed 6 bases at V and 6 bases at J, leaving 8 bases unmatched. Germline CDR1 MNHEY, CDR2 SVGEGT. Clones were read by immunoSEQ multiplex PCR, and TCRdb kept only the in-frame ones, dropping some. The sample holds hundreds of thousands of clones; roughly 85% are singletons and the top ten take 6% to 7%. Participant age was roughly 18 to 95 years, and participants resided in about two dozen US areas. Clinical histories supplied by participants themselves formed the basis of cohort assignment. This sequence originates from a woman aged 40 to 49 who had recovered from COVID-19. The V call is TRBV6-2 or TRBV6-3, the J call TRBJ2-7; TRBD2 aligns across 13 bases. The specimen sequenced was PBMCs or T cells enriched from blood (not recorded which). Written as DNA, the CDR3 is TGTGCCAGCAGCCTCCGGACTAGCGGGAGAACCGAGCAGTACTTC. It is translated as CASSLRTSGRTEQYF.